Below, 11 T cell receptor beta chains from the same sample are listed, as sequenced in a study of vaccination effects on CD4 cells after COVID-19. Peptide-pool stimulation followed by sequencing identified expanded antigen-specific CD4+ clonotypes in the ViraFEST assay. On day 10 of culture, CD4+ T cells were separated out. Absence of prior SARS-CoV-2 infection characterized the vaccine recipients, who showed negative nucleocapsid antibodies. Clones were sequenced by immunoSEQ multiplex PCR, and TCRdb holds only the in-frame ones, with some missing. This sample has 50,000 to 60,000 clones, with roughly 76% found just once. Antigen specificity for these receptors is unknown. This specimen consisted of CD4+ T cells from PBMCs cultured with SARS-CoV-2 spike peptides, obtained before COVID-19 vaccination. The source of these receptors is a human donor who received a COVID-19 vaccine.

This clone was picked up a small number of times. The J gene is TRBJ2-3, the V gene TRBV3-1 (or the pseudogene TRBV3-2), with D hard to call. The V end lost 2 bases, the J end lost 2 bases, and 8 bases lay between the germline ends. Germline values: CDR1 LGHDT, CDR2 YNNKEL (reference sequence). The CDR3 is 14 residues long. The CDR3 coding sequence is TGTGCCAGCAGCCAACTATCTAACACAGATACGCAGTATTTT. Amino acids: CASSQLSNTDTQYF.

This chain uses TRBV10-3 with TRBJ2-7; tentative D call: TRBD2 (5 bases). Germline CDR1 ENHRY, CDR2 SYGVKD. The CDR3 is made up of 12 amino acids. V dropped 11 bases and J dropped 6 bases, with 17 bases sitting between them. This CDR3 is CASGVVTGEQYF. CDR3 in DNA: TGTGCCTCCGGGGTGGTTACCGGCGAGCAGTACTTC.

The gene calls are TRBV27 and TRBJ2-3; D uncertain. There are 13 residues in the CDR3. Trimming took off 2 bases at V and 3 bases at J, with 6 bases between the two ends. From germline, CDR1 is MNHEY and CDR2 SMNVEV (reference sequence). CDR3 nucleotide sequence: TGTGCCAGCAGTTTAAGGTTAACAGATACGCAGTATTTT. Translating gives CASSLRLTDTQYF.

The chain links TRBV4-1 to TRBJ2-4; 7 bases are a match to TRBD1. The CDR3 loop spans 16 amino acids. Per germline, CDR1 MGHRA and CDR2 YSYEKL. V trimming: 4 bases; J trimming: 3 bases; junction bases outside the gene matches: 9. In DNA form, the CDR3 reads TGCGCCAGCAGCCCGACAGGGTACGAGGACAAAAACATTCAGTACTTC. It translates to CASSPTGYEDKNIQYF.

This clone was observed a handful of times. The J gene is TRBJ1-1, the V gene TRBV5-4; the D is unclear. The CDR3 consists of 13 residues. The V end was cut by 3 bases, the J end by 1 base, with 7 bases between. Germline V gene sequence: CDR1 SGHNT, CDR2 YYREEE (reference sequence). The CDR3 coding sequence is TGTGCCAGCAGCTCAGGCAGGAACACTGAAGCTTTCTTT. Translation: CASSSGRNTEAFF.

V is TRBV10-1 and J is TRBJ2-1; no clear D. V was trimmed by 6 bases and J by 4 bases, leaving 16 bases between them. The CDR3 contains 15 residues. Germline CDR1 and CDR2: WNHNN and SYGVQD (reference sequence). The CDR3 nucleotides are TGCGCCAGCAGGTACAGATCCCCCTATTACAATGAGCAGTTCTTC. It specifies CASRYRSPYYNEQFF.

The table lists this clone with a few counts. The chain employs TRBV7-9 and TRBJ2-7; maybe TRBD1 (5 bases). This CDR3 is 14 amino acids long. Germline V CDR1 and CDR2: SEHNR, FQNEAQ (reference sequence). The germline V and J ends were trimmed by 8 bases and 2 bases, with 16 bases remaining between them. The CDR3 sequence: CASRPTGETYEQYF. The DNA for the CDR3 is TGTGCCAGCCGCCCTACAGGAGAAACCTACGAGCAGTACTTC.

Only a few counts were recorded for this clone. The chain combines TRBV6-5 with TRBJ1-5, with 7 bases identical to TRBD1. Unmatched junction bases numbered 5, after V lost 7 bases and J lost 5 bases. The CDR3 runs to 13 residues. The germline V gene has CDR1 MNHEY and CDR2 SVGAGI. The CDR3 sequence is CASNNRGDQPQHF. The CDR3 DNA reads TGTGCCAGCAATAACAGGGGAGATCAGCCCCAGCATTTT.

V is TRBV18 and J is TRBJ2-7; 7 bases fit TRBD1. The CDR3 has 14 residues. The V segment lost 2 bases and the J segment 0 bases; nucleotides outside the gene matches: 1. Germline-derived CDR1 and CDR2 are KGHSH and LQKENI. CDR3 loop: CASSPTGDSYEQYF. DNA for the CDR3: TGTGCCAGCTCACCAACAGGGGACTCCTACGAGCAGTACTTC.

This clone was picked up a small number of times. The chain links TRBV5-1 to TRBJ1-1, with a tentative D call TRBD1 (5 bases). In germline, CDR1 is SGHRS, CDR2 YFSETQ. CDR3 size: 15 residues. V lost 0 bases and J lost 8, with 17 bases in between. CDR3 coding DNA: TGCGCCAGCAGCTTGGCGGGGGACCCTGCCTACGAAGCTTTCTTT. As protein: CASSLAGDPAYEAFF.

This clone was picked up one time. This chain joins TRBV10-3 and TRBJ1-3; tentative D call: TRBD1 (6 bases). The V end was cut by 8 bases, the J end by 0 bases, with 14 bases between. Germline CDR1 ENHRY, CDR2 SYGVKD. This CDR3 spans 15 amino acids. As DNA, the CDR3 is TGTGCCATCTCCCGGCAGGGGAGCTCTGGAAACACCATATATTTT. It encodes CAISRQGSSGNTIYF.